The 20 T cell receptor beta chains in this list originate from one sample, sequenced in a study of healthy donors' naive CD4 and CD8 T cells (dated by TCRdb to the mid-2010s). Sequenced using a 454 GS FLX Titanium. A previously published linear amplification protocol was used to build the TCR libraries, starting from approximately 500 ng of total RNA. Through fastp at Q25 and MiXCR, TCRdb rebuilt clones from the public reads, retaining in-frame beta chains. Every distinct CDR3 protein forms one entry, paired with its most common genes and DNA. This sample has around 180,000 distinct CDR3 sequences in its table, and around 80% of those were observed once. The biggest ten clones account for roughly 2.3% of the sample. Sequencing input: naive CD4+ and CD8+ T cells sorted from blood, pooled from several donors. The cell subset or site label on this specimen signifies: FACS-sorted naive CD4+ (CD45RO-CD45RA+) and naive CD8+ (CD45RA+CD27bright) T cells. These receptors all come from a pool of human donors in good health; the sample pools cells from several healthy donors.

This chain joins TRBV27 and TRBJ2-1; D is uncertain. This CDR3 spans 13 amino acids. The germline V and J ends were trimmed by 0 bases and 10 bases, with 10 bases remaining between them. Germline-derived CDR1 and CDR2 are MNHEY and SMNVEV (reference sequence). Here the CDR3 DNA reads TGTGCCAGCAGTTTATCCTCGAGGCTAGAGCAGTTCTTC. Its translation: CASSLSSRLEQFF.

The CDR3 reads CASSLVGDEQFF. The CDR3 DNA is TGTGCCAGCAGCTTGGTTGGGGATGAGCAGTTCTTC. This chain connects TRBV5-4 to TRBJ2-1; D uncertain. The V and J ends lost 0 bases and 8 bases respectively, with 6 bases between them. From germline, CDR1 is SGHNT and CDR2 YYREEE (reference sequence). The CDR3 has 12 residues. Full variable domain (rest looked up from reference TRBV5-4 and TRBJ2-1): ETGVTQSPTHLIKTRGQQVTLRCSSQSGHNTVSWYQQALGQGPQFIFQYYREEENGRGNFPPRFSGLQFPNYSSELNVNALELDDSALYLCASSLVGDEQFFGPGTRLTVL.

The CDR3 is CSVRQGRTEAFF. The CDR3 DNA is TGCAGCGTACGACAGGGAAGAACTGAAGCTTTCTTT. The J gene is TRBJ1-1, the V gene TRBV29-1, with 7 bases lining up with TRBD1. Per germline, CDR1 SQVTM and CDR2 ANQGSEA. The CDR3 extends over 12 amino acids. Trimming cost V 6 bases and J 5 bases; bases outside gene matches: 6.

The chain employs TRBV5-1 and TRBJ2-3; 12 nucleotides agree with TRBD2. Germline trimming cut 4 bases from V and 1 base from J; bases unmatched to any gene: 1. Germline loops: CDR1 SGHRS, CDR2 YFSETQ. The CDR3 runs 15 residues. CDR3: CASSRTSGGTDTQYF. The CDR3 DNA is TGCGCCAGCAGCAGGACTAGCGGGGGCACAGATACGCAGTATTTT. Full variable domain (remainder filled in from reference TRBV5-1 and TRBJ2-3): KAGVTQTPRYLIKTRGQQVTLSCSPISGHRSVSWYQQTPGQGLQFLFEYFSETQRNKGNFPGRFSGRQFSNSRSEMNVSTLELGDSALYLCASSRTSGGTDTQYFGPGTRLTVL.

The V and J genes are TRBV29-1 and TRBJ2-1; unclear D gene. The germline V gene encodes CDR1 SQVTM and CDR2 ANQGSEA. The CDR3 is 14 amino acids. V was clipped by 5 bases and J by 3 bases, with 14 bases between them. CDR3 protein: CSVTPVDRYNEQFF. The CDR3 coding sequence is TGCAGCGTTACTCCGGTCGACCGCTACAATGAGCAGTTCTTC.

This chain uses TRBV6-5 with TRBJ2-1, with 7 nucleotides matching TRBD2. Trimming at V came to 4 bases and at J to 6 bases, leaving 15 bases not matched to a gene. The CDR3 spans 17 residues. The germline CDR1 and CDR2 sequences are MNHEY and SVGAGI. CDR3 nucleotides: TGTGCCAGCAGTTTGCAACCTCTAGCGGAGGCCTTCAATGAGCAGTTCTTC. Translating it yields CASSLQPLAEAFNEQFF.

The chain recombines TRBV18 with TRBJ1-2, with 10 bases fitting TRBD1. The CDR3 sequence is 15 residues long. The trim removed 6 bases at V and 5 bases at J, leaving 9 bases unmatched. Germline CDR1 reads KGHSH; CDR2 reads LQKENI. CDR3 amino acids: CASSPGTGVPYGYTF. DNA for the CDR3: TGTGCCAGCTCTCCCGGGACAGGGGTCCCATATGGCTACACCTTC.

This chain uses TRBV29-1 with TRBJ2-1; 15 bases are shared with TRBD2. V dropped 0 bases and J dropped 9; count of bases not matched to a gene: 3. CDR1 and CDR2 (germline): SQVTM, ANQGSEA. The CDR3 has 15 residues. The CDR3 sequence is CSVEERGLAGGEQFF. CDR3 sequence (DNA): TGCAGCGTTGAAGAAAGGGGACTAGCGGGAGGTGAGCAGTTCTTC.

This clonotype was picked up a small number of times. The V call is TRBV27, the J call TRBJ1-2, with 10 bases lining up with TRBD1. Germline V lookup: CDR1 MNHEY, CDR2 SMNVEV (reference sequence). V lost 0 bases, J lost 3 bases, and 1 base stayed unmatched. This CDR3 comprises 15 residues. This CDR3 reads CASSLSGTGDYGYTF. DNA of the CDR3: TGTGCCAGCAGTTTATCTGGGACAGGGGACTATGGCTACACCTTC.

The V gene is TRBV25-1, the J gene TRBJ1-5; the D gene is possibly TRBD1 (5 bases). CDR3 length: 14 residues. Per the germline V gene, CDR1 is MGHDK and CDR2 is SYGVNS. V dropped 1 base and J dropped 6 bases, with 10 bases sitting between them. CDR3 nucleotide sequence: TGTGCCAGCAGTGAATCGGGGGGAGGTCAGCCCCAGCATTTT. This encodes CASSESGGGQPQHF. The full variable domain, rest sourced from reference TRBV25-1 and TRBJ1-5, is EADIYQTPRYLVIGTGKKITLECSQTMGHDKMYWYQQDPGMELHLIHYSYGVNSTEKGDLSSESTVSRIRTEHFPLTLESARPSHTSQYLCASSESGGGQPQHFGDGTRLSIL.

The chain links TRBV7-8 to TRBJ2-7; the match to TRBD1 covers 7 bases. The germline V gene encodes CDR1 SGHVS and CDR2 FQNEAQ. CDR3 length equals 16 residues. J lost 0 bases, V lost 1 base, and 6 bases had no gene match. The CDR3 nucleotides are TGTGCCAGCAGCTTAGTTTTGGGGACAGCCTCCTACGAGCAGTACTTC. This translates into CASSLVLGTASYEQYF. The full variable domain, rest sourced from reference TRBV7-8 and TRBJ2-7, is GAGVSQSPRYKVAKRGQDVALRCDPISGHVSLFWYQQALGQGPEFLTYFQNEAQLDKSGLPSDRFFAERPEGSVSTLKIQRTQQEDSAVYLCASSLVLGTASYEQYFGPGTRLTVT.

The chain employs TRBV24-1 and TRBJ2-3; 7 bases are a match to TRBD2. Trimming at V came to 5 bases and at J to 0 bases, leaving 4 bases not matched to a gene. This CDR3 region has 15 residues. Germline V lookup: CDR1 KGHDR, CDR2 SFDVKD. The CDR3 coding sequence is TGTGCCACCAGTGTCGTGGGAGGGAGCACAGATACGCAGTATTTT. This translates into CATSVVGGSTDTQYF.

The V call is TRBV20-1, the J call TRBJ2-7, with a possible D match to TRBD1 (6 bases). The CDR3 length is 18 residues. V was shortened by 0 bases and J by 5 bases, with 26 bases between the two germline ends. Germline V lookup: CDR1 DFQATT, CDR2 SNEGSKA (reference sequence). CDR3 DNA: TGCAGTGCTAGAGATCTCTATGGGGGCGACGGATTGGAGGACGAGCAGTACTTC. It is translated as CSARDLYGGDGLEDEQYF.

The V gene is TRBV6-2 or TRBV6-3, the J gene TRBJ2-7; D call uncertain. Trimming shortened V by 2 bases and J by 6 bases, and 8 bases separated the two germline ends. The CDR3 totals 12 residues. Per the germline V gene, CDR1 is MNHEY and CDR2 is SVGEGT. CDR3 region: CASSYRAREQYF. As DNA, the CDR3 is TGTGCCAGCAGTTACCGCGCCCGCGAGCAGTACTTC.

This sequence joins TRBV12-3 or TRBV12-4 and TRBJ2-1; 9 nucleotides align to TRBD2. Trimming removed 3 bases from V and 4 bases from J; junction bases left unmatched: 4. This CDR3 spans 15 amino acids. The CDR3 protein is CASSFGLALYNEQFF. The CDR3 region has the DNA TGTGCCAGCAGTTTCGGACTAGCGCTATACAATGAGCAGTTCTTC.

The chain employs TRBV27 and TRBJ2-7; either TRBD1 or TRBD2 may supply D (5 bases each). The CDR3 is made up of 13 amino acids. V lost 3 bases to trimming and J lost 5 bases, with 11 bases between them. CDR1 and CDR2 from the germline V gene are MNHEY and SMNVEV (reference sequence). The CDR3 sequence is CASSFQGVNEQYF. CDR3 DNA: TGTGCCAGCAGTTTCCAGGGAGTTAACGAGCAGTACTTC.

This chain joins TRBV30 and TRBJ2-4; D perhaps matches TRBD1 (6 bases). Germline V lookup: CDR1 GTSNPN, CDR2 SVGIG (reference sequence). Trimming cost V 2 bases and J 12 bases, with 11 bases left between them. The CDR3 sequence is 11 residues long. CDR3 DNA: TGTGCCTGGAGTTTGACAGGTGCTCAGTACTTC. It specifies CAWSLTGAQYF.

The table lists this clonotype with a count of one. The germline gene is not matched at one end of the junction; a read error may be the cause. V is TRBV5-1 and J is TRBJ1-2, with D perhaps TRBD1 (5 bases). The CDR3 consists of 13 residues. From germline, CDR1 is SGHRS and CDR2 YFSETQ. This chain's CDR3 is CASSLSQDGAWTF. CDR3 DNA sequence: TGTGCCAGCAGCTTGTCACAGGATGGGGCTTGGACCTTC.

The J gene is TRBJ1-2, the V gene TRBV10-3; TRBD1 agrees at 7 bases. The CDR3 covers 14 residues. Germline CDR1 ENHRY, CDR2 SYGVKD. The V gene end was trimmed by 7 bases and the J gene end by 4 bases; junction bases not matched to a gene: 9. CDR3 nucleotide sequence: TGTGCCATCACCCAAACGGGGGACAGCTATGGCTACACCTTC. This encodes CAITQTGDSYGYTF.

The chain links TRBV4-2 to TRBJ1-2, with D uncertain. The germline V gene encodes CDR1 LGHNA and CDR2 YNFKEQ. This CDR3 contains 16 residues. Trimming left V 0 bases short and J 0 bases short, with 11 bases between. The CDR3 DNA reads TGTGCCAGCAGCCAAGACCAGACCCTTCCTAACTATGGCTACACCTTC. The encoded protein is CASSQDQTLPNYGYTF.